This T cell receptor beta chain was identified in a study of blood T cells in healthy people across ages. The authors drew about 10 milliliters of peripheral blood from each donor. Next came a second PCR, run for about 7 to 12 cycles, which used a sample-barcoded 5' primer along with a J-beta primer mix. Using its own MiXCR run on the 5' RACE reads, TCRdb lists one record per CDR3 protein. The sample holds 1.5 million to 2 million distinct CDR3 sequences, about 30% seen once. Per germline, CDR1 SGHTA and CDR2 FQGTGA. V was trimmed by 2 bases and J by 1 base, leaving 10 bases between them. The CDR3 is 15 amino acids.

The sequencing input was blood. The clonotype comes from a woman aged 25-40 years in good health. This chain connects TRBV7-3 to TRBJ2-3; a weak D match, TRBD2 (6 bases). CDR3 loop: CASSLSAGRTDTQYF. Here the CDR3 DNA reads TGTGCCAGCAGCTTATCTGCGGGGCGCACAGATACGCAGTATTTT.